Reported below is one T cell receptor beta chain. This sample was included in a study of blood T cell repertoires in COVID-19. Study overall: Acute-phase and convalescent COVID-19 samples originated in the United States, Italy and Spain. Sample material is recorded as cDNA or gDNA derived from T cells, B-cell-depleted T cells, or PBMCs.

Libraries were prepared by immunoSEQ multiplex PCR; TCRdb keeps only in-frame clonotypes and omits some of them. The profile covers about 200,000 clones, with 70% to 85% appearing a single time and around 5.2% taken by the ten largest. Looked up from germline, CDR1 is SGHNT and CDR2 is YYREEE (reference sequence). The CDR3 runs to 15 residues. The junction had 11 bases not matched to a gene; V was cut back by 9 bases and J by 4 bases. Clinical history reported by participants formed the basis on which cohorts were assigned. The specimen was PBMCs or T cells enriched from blood (not recorded which). The receptor was isolated from a woman aged 55-69 years with acute COVID-19. The rearrangement uses TRBV5-4 and TRBJ2-2, with TRBD2 matching 8 bases. CDR3 amino acids: CATLPGGGGTGELFF. DNA of the CDR3: TGTGCCACCCTACCGGGGGGGGGCGGCACCGGGGAGCTGTTTTTT.